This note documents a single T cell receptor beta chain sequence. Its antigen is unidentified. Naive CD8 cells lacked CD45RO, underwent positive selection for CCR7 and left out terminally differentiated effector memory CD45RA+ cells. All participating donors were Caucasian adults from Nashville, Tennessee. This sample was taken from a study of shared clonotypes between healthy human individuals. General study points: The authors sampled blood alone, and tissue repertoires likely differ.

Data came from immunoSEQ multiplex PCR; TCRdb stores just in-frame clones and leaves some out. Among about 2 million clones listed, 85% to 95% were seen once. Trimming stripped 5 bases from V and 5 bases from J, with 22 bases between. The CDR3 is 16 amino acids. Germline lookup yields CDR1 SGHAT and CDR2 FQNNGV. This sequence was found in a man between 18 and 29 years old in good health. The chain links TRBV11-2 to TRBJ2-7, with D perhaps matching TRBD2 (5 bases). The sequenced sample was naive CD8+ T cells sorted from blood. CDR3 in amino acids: CASSTSFSSGGNEQYF. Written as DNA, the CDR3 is TGTGCCAGCAGCACGTCATTCAGCAGCGGTGGGAACGAGCAGTACTTC.